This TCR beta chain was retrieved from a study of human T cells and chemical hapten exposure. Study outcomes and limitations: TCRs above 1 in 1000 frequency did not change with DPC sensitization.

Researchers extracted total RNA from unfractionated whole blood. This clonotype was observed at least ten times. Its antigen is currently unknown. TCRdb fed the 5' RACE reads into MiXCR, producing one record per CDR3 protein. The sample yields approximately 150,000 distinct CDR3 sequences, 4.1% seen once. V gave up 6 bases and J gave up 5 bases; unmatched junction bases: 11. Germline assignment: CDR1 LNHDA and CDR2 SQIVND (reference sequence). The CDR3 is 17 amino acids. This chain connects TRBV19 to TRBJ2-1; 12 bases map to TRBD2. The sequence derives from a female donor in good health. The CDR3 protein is CASRRLGPSGRDNEQFF. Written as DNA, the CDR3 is TGTGCCAGTAGACGACTGGGACCTAGCGGGAGGGACAATGAGCAGTTCTTC.